These 27 T cell receptor beta chains share one sample of origin, sequenced in a study of tumor-infiltrating lymphocytes in primary liver carcinoma. Researchers generated TCR beta cDNA from 500 to 600 ng of total RNA, relying on a constant-region primer. Library construction for TCR beta comprised three nested multiplex PCR rounds performed with slightly modified ARM-PCR. Both of the initial two PCR rounds ran for around 10 cycles and employed TRBV1-TRBV30 forward primers alongside a C-beta reverse primer. TCRdb ran MiXCR on the multiplex PCR reads and lists one entry per CDR3 protein. The table has about 200,000 distinct CDR3 sequences, less than 65% seen once. For blood RNA, unsorted whole blood served as the source, and germline DNA was extracted too. The sample taken for sequencing was peripheral blood. These receptors all stem from a woman aged 55-75 years with primary liver carcinoma and hepatitis B virus infection.

There are a few counts of this clonotype. The chain combines TRBV5-4 with TRBJ1-1, with 7 nucleotides matching TRBD1. V lost 6 bases to trimming and J lost 0 bases; unmatched junction nucleotides: 14. The CDR3 spans 17 residues. Germline loops: CDR1 SGHNT, CDR2 YYREEE (reference sequence). CDR3 nucleotides: TGTGCCAGCAACCACCTGGGACAGCCCAGCATGAACACTGAAGCTTTCTTT. Its protein product is CASNHLGQPSMNTEAFF.

This chain links TRBV5-4 with TRBJ2-5; 8 bases are a match to TRBD2. The germline V gene has CDR1 SGHNT and CDR2 YYREEE (reference sequence). Germline trimming cut 4 bases from V and 2 bases from J; bases unmatched to any gene: 10. The CDR3 has 16 amino acids. The CDR3 reads CASSIFSGSRQETQYF. The CDR3 DNA reads as TGTGCCAGCAGCATCTTCAGCGGGAGTCGGCAAGAGACCCAGTACTTC.

In the case of this clonotype: This may be a read error, as it is one base from a much larger clone. V gene TRBV5-4 combines with J gene TRBJ2-1; tentatively, D is TRBD2 (5 bases). Germline CDR1 SGHNT, CDR2 YYREEE (reference sequence). V lost 0 bases, J lost 6 bases, and 13 bases lay in between. This CDR3 comprises 15 residues. This CDR3 reads CASSLDPGVCNEQFF. DNA of the CDR3: TGTGCCAGCAGCTTGGACCCCGGGGTATGCAATGAGCAGTTCTTC.

This clonotype came up many times. The rearrangement joins TRBV29-1 to TRBJ2-7; 8 nucleotides align to TRBD1. This CDR3 spans 14 amino acids. With 6 bases clipped from V and 4 bases from J, the junction kept 11 bases outside the gene matches. Germline V CDR1 and CDR2: SQVTM, ANQGSEA. CDR3 nucleotides: TGCAGCGTCGGAGGGACAGGTCTGGGGTACGAGCAGTACTTC. It codes for CSVGGTGLGYEQYF.

In the case of this clonotype: A clone one base away is much larger, so this may be a read error. The chain employs TRBV7-9 and TRBJ2-4; 7 bases are a match to TRBD2. This CDR3 contains 15 residues. From germline, CDR1 is SEHNR and CDR2 FQNEAQ (reference sequence). CDR3 loop: CASSPGLAAKNTQYF. As DNA, the CDR3 is TGTGCCAGCAGCCCGGGGCTAGCGGCCAAAAACACTCAGTACTTC. Full variable domain (outside the CDR3, taken from reference TRBV7-9 and TRBJ2-4): DTGVSQNPRHKITKRGQNVTFRCDPISEHNRLYWYRQTLGQGPEFLTYFQNEAQLEKSRLLSDRFSAERPKGSFSTLEIQRTEQGDSAMYLCASSPGLAAKNTQYFGAGTRLSVL.

This clonotype was found many times. The rearrangement joins TRBV5-4 to TRBJ2-2, with 11 bases lining up with TRBD2. J was trimmed by 4 bases and V by 4 bases; bases with no gene match: 12. The CDR3 is made up of 18 amino acids. Germline values: CDR1 SGHNT, CDR2 YYREEE (reference sequence). The CDR3 region is CASSPGGTSGRGTGELFF. The DNA of the CDR3 is TGTGCCAGCAGCCCCGGAGGGACTAGCGGTCGAGGCACCGGGGAGCTGTTTTTT.

As for this clonotype: A much larger clonotype is one base distant, so this may be a read error. This chain uses TRBV25-1 with TRBJ2-5, with 10 bases lining up with TRBD2. The CDR3 loop spans 13 amino acids. In germline, CDR1 is MGHDK, CDR2 SYGVNS. With 6 bases clipped from V and 5 bases from J, the junction kept 3 bases outside the gene matches. The CDR3 sequence: CASSSAGGETQYF. CDR3 in DNA: TGTGCCAGCAGCTCAGCGGGAGGGGAGACCCAGTACTTC.

This clonotype was counted a few times. This chain connects TRBV5-1 to TRBJ1-1, with 9 bases matching TRBD1. J gave up 11 bases and V 2 bases, and 7 bases lay outside the gene matches. Germline CDR1 and CDR2: SGHRS and YFSETQ. CDR3 length equals 13 residues. The CDR3 reads CASSFAGDRVAFF. The DNA of the CDR3 is TGCGCCAGCAGCTTCGCTGGGGACAGGGTGGCTTTCTTT.

Note on this clonotype: This clone may be a read error of a much larger clone one base away. J is TRBJ2-1 and V is TRBV7-9; TRBD2 agrees at 10 bases. Losses at the gene ends were 6 bases for V and 7 bases for J; bases not matched to a gene: 18. The CDR3 totals 18 residues. CDR1 SEHNR and CDR2 FQNEAQ come from the germline V gene (reference sequence). The CDR3 protein is CASRHLLAGWPKLNEQFF. CDR3 in DNA: TGTGCCAGCAGACACTTACTAGCGGGATGGCCGAAGTTGAATGAGCAGTTCTTC.

Regarding this clonotype: This likely comes from a read error, as the CDR3 has no conserved phenylalanine or tryptophan at its end. It is unclear where the CDR3 begins or ends on the DNA, so no DNA is shown, and the CDR3 is as TCRdb lists it. The chain has TRBV11-2 and TRBJ2-2; the table assigns TRBD1, which was not confirmed against the DNA. CDR1 is SGHAT and CDR2 is FQNNGV in the germline V gene. The CDR3 is made up of 17 amino acids, end residues included. The chain's CDR3 is CDSSRLGQGANTGEPFI.

This clonotype was recorded many times. The gene calls are TRBV4-1 and TRBJ2-3; 9 nucleotides agree with TRBD1. This CDR3 is 13 amino acids long. Germline CDR1 is MGHRA and CDR2 is YSYEKL. Trimming took 6 bases from V and 9 from J; bases not matched to a gene: 7. The CDR3 here is CASSSPGQGTQYF. The CDR3 DNA reads as TGCGCCAGCAGTTCCCCGGGACAGGGCACGCAGTATTTT.

This clonotype came up many times. This rearrangement joins TRBV11-2 to TRBJ1-6; 12 bases fit TRBD1. This CDR3 is built from 18 residues. J was trimmed by 5 bases and V by 3 bases; bases with no gene match: 8. From germline, CDR1 is SGHAT and CDR2 FQNNGV. CDR3 bases: TGTGCCAGCAGCTTTGCGGGACAGGGGGCTTATGATAATTCACCCCTCCACTTT. Protein sequence: CASSFAGQGAYDNSPLHF.

Concerning this clonotype itself: This may stem from a read error, because a much larger clone lies one nucleotide away. The chain links TRBV4-2 to TRBJ2-2, with a tentative D call TRBD2 (6 bases). Trimming pared 0 bases from V and 4 bases from J, leaving 12 bases between. The length of the CDR3 is 16 residues. Per germline, CDR1 LGHNA and CDR2 YNFKEQ. CDR3 coding DNA: TGTGCCAGCAGCCAAGAGAGCGCCGGGGGCACCGGGGAGCTGTTTTTT. It codes for CASSQESAGGTGELFF.

As concerns this clonotype: Compared with germline, one end of the junction differs, possibly owing to a read error. This chain joins TRBV11-2 and TRBJ1-2, with D unclear. The length of the CDR3 is 16 residues. The germline V gene has CDR1 SGHAT and CDR2 FQNNGV. CDR3 in amino acids: CAGSSRYRLGDHGYTF. The CDR3 DNA sequence: TGTGCCGGCAGCTCTCGATACCGCCTGGGAGACCACGGCTACACCTTC.

The chain employs TRBV30 and TRBJ1-6; 8 nucleotides line up with TRBD1. This CDR3 comprises 13 residues. The germline gives CDR1 GTSNPN, CDR2 SVGIG (reference sequence). Trimming removed 5 bases from V and 10 bases from J; junction bases left unmatched: 7. CDR3 in DNA: TGTGCCTGGGGAATGACAGGGGAATCACCCCTCCACTTT. Its translation: CAWGMTGESPLHF.

To note about this clonotype: The junction does not match germline at one end; this may be a read error. The chain carries TRBV29-1 and TRBJ2-7, with D perhaps matching TRBD1 or TRBD2 (5 bases each). The CDR3 length is 13 residues. Germline lookup yields CDR1 SQVTM and CDR2 ANQGSEA. CDR3 in amino acids: CSVIPDSAYEQYF. DNA of the CDR3: TGTAGCGTTATCCCCGACAGTGCCTACGAGCAGTACTTC.

Of note for this clonotype: Relative to the germline gene, one junction end is altered; a read error may explain this. This rearrangement joins TRBV11-3 to TRBJ1-1; possibly TRBD1 for D (5 bases). In germline, CDR1 is SGHNT, CDR2 YENEEA. This CDR3 comprises 14 residues. The DNA of the CDR3 is TGTGCCAGCAGCTCCGGGACCCTGGACACTGAAGCTTTTTTT. Translated, it gives CASSSGTLDTEAFF. Full variable domain (outside the CDR3, taken from reference TRBV11-3 and TRBJ1-1): EAGVVQSPRYKIIEKKQPVAFWCNPISGHNTLYWYLQNLGQGPELLIRYENEEAVDDSQLPKDRFSAERLKGVDSTLKIQPAELGDSAVYLCASSSGTLDTEAFFGQGTRLTVV.

This clonotype was counted a single time. As the CDR3 is not closed by the conserved phenylalanine or tryptophan, this likely results from a read error. The CDR3 DNA reads TGTGCCAGCACCTCGGGACTAGCGGGAGGGCCCGGCAGGGAGCTGTTTTAT. Its protein product is CASTSGLAGGPGRELFY. The rearrangement uses TRBV11-3 and TRBJ2-2; 16 positions match TRBD2. The CDR3 contains 17 residues. V lost 7 bases, J lost 9 bases, and 11 bases stayed unmatched. Germline V gene sequence: CDR1 SGHNT, CDR2 YENEEA.

The gene calls are TRBV11-2 and TRBJ2-4; 9 bases map to TRBD2. The V segment lost 5 bases and the J segment 0 bases; nucleotides outside the gene matches: 5. CDR3 length equals 16 residues. Germline V gene sequence: CDR1 SGHAT, CDR2 FQNNGV. DNA for the CDR3: TGTGCCAGCAGCCAAACTAGCGGGTTAGCCAAAAACATTCAGTACTTC. Protein sequence: CASSQTSGLAKNIQYF.

The chain joins TRBV11-3 to TRBJ2-2; TRBD2 matches at 10 bases. Germline CDR1 SGHNT, CDR2 YENEEA. V dropped 10 bases and J dropped 8; count of bases not matched to a gene: 19. This CDR3 comprises 17 residues. Here the CDR3 reads CANNPNPILAGVGELFF. CDR3 nucleotide sequence: TGTGCCAACAATCCGAACCCGATTCTAGCGGGAGTTGGGGAGCTGTTTTTT.

Concerning this clonotype: A junction end diverges from the germline sequence, so it may reflect a read error. The rearrangement links TRBV11-2 to TRBJ2-2, with TRBD2 as a possible D gene (6 bases). Germline CDR1 SGHAT, CDR2 FQNNGV. This CDR3 is 14 amino acids long. The CDR3 loop is CASGSGPTGGKLFF. In DNA form, the CDR3 reads TGTGCCAGCGGCTCGGGACCTACAGGCGGGAAGCTGTTTTTT.

On this clonotype itself: Relative to the germline gene, one junction end is altered; a read error may explain this. The genes are TRBV11-3 and TRBJ2-1; TRBD2 matches at 7 bases. This CDR3 comprises 15 residues. CDR1 is SGHNT, CDR2 YENEEA, per germline. This chain's CDR3 is CTSSFFETSLNEQFF. CDR3 in DNA: TGTACCAGCAGCTTCTTCGAGACTAGCTTAAATGAGCAGTTCTTC.

This chain joins TRBV7-3 and TRBJ2-2; 8 bases match TRBD1. The trim removed 3 bases at V and 1 base at J, leaving 1 base unmatched. This CDR3 has 15 residues. Germline loops: CDR1 SGHTA, CDR2 FQGTGA. The CDR3 DNA reads as TGTGCCAGCAGCTTCGACAGGGGGAACACCGGGGAGCTGTTTTTT. Protein product: CASSFDRGNTGELFF. The variable domain in full, with the rest retrieved from reference TRBV7-3 and TRBJ2-2, is GAGVSQTPSNKVTEKGKYVELRCDPISGHTALYWYRQSLGQGPEFLIYFQGTGAADDSGLPNDRFFAVRPEGSVSTLKIQRTERGDSAVYLCASSFDRGNTGELFFGEGSRLTVL.

J is TRBJ2-3 and V is TRBV11-2; 9 bases agree with TRBD2. V was clipped by 2 bases and J by 12 bases; unmatched bases: 12. Germline assignment: CDR1 SGHAT and CDR2 FQNNGV. This CDR3 region has 15 residues. The CDR3 DNA follows: TGTGCCAGCAGCTTAATGCGGGGGGGCATAGATTCACAGTATTTT. Translating it yields CASSLMRGGIDSQYF. The full variable domain, rest sourced from reference TRBV11-2 and TRBJ2-3, is EAGVAQSPRYKIIEKRQSVAFWCNPISGHATLYWYQQILGQGPKLLIQFQNNGVVDDSQLPKDRFSAERLKGVDSTLKIQPAKLEDSAVYLCASSLMRGGIDSQYFGPGTRLTVL.

Comment on this clonotype: At one of its ends the junction is not consistent with the germline gene, which may arise from a read error. The chain has TRBV5-1 and TRBJ2-2; a weak D match, TRBD1 (5 bases). Germline V gives CDR1 SGHRS, CDR2 YFSETQ. This CDR3 is 14 amino acids long. CDR3 residues: CASSLAGNPGELFF. The DNA of the CDR3 is TGCGCCAGCAGCTTGGCAGGGAACCCCGGGGAGCTGTTTTTT.

This clonotype was counted ten times or more. The chain links TRBV4-2 to TRBJ2-4, with D perhaps TRBD2 (5 bases). The V gene's germline CDR1 is LGHNA and CDR2 YNFKEQ. The V end lost 1 base, the J end lost 1 base, and 11 bases lay between the germline ends. The CDR3 totals 16 residues. CDR3 sequence reads: CASSQVLVAAKNIQYF. The CDR3, as DNA: TGTGCCAGCAGCCAAGTATTGGTAGCGGCCAAAAACATTCAGTACTTC.

The chain joins TRBV5-1 to TRBJ1-2, with 11 nucleotides matching TRBD1. Trimming cost V 5 bases and J 4 bases; bases outside gene matches: 4. Looked up from germline, CDR1 is SGHRS and CDR2 is YFSETQ. The CDR3 consists of 14 residues. The CDR3 nucleotides are TGCGCCAGCAGACAAGGACAGGGGGCCTATGGCTACACCTTC. Residues: CASRQGQGAYGYTF.